Listed below are T cell receptor beta chains from one sample, sequenced in a study of T cell responses to AZD1222 COVID-19 vaccine. Generated by immunoSEQ multiplex PCR, the TCRdb table keeps only in-frame clones and is missing some. The table records about 130,000 clones, about nine tenths of them present only once. Sample: peripheral blood, taken on day 0 of MenACWY control vaccination. These receptor sequences come from an adult in good health. CDR3s include the opening cysteine and the closing phenylalanine or tryptophan. The D gene is left open where the match is weak. The listing skips clone size in some rows; elsewhere it reads once, few, many or a size class.

12	TRBV29-1	few	TRBJ2-2	TRBD2	CSVPGGTGELFF	TGCAGCGTTCCGGGAGGCACCGGGGAGCTGTTTTTT
17	TRBV9	NA	TRBJ1-4	NA	CASSVGGSGGTNEKLFF	TGTGCCAGCAGCGTTGGCGGTTCGGGGGGCACTAATGAAAAACTGTTTTTT
15	TRBV18	NA	TRBJ1-5	NA	CASSPRQDSNQPQHF	TGTGCCAGCTCCCCAAGACAGGATAGCAATCAGCCCCAGCATTTT
14	TRBV7-4	NA	TRBJ1-5	NA	CASSLGACNQPQHF	TGTGCCAGCAGCTTGGGGGCGTGCAATCAGCCCCAGCATTTT
15	TRBV30	NA	TRBJ1-4	NA	CAWSASHMDFEKLFF	TGTGCCTGGAGTGCCTCTCACATGGACTTCGAAAAACTGTTTTTT
18	TRBV11-2	NA	TRBJ2-5	NA	CASSLAMSRGSVLRTQYF	TGTGCCAGCAGCTTAGCTATGTCGAGGGGCTCGGTTTTGCGGACCCAGTACTTC
16	TRBV28	NA	TRBJ1-2	TRBD1	CASSFGDRLLNYGYTF	TGTGCCAGCAGTTTTGGGGACAGACTTCTAAACTATGGCTACACCTTC
20	TRBV7-8	NA	TRBJ2-5	TRBD2	CASSLADRAKTSGRKETQYF	TGTGCCAGCAGCTTAGCTGACAGGGCAAAGACTAGCGGGAGAAAAGAGACCCAGTACTTC
15	TRBV2	NA	TRBJ2-3	TRBD2	CASTRGSGGAGTQYF	TGTGCCAGCACCCGGGGTAGCGGGGGGGCGGGTACGCAGTATTTT
13	TRBV10-1	NA	TRBJ2-4	TRBD1	CASSLDRGDIQYF	TGCGCCAGCAGTTTGGACAGGGGGGACATTCAGTACTTC
14	TRBV28	few	TRBJ2-3	NA	CASRSTISTDTQYF	TGTGCCAGCAGGTCTACGATTTCCACAGATACGCAGTATTTT
13	TRBV5-4	NA	TRBJ1-6	NA	CASSRQKGSPLHF	TGTGCCAGCAGCCGACAGAAGGGATCACCCCTCCACTTT
15	TRBV5-1	NA	TRBJ2-5	TRBD1	CASSFQGQFQETQYF	TGCGCCAGCAGCTTCCAGGGACAGTTCCAAGAGACCCAGTACTTC
11	TRBV12-3/TRBV12-4	NA	TRBJ2-5	NA	CASSLSETQYF	TGTGCCAGCAGTTTAAGCGAGACCCAGTACTTC
14	TRBV28	NA	TRBJ1-5	NA	CASSYRQGVWPQHF	TGTGCCAGCAGTTACAGGCAGGGTGTTTGGCCCCAGCATTTT
15	TRBV7-6	NA	TRBJ1-1	TRBD1	CASSLLQGGSTEAFF	TGTGCCAGCAGCTTACTACAGGGGGGCTCCACTGAAGCTTTCTTT
15	TRBV5-1	NA	TRBJ2-1	TRBD2	CASSSSGLSNNEQFF	TGCGCCAGCAGCTCCTCGGGACTATCTAACAATGAGCAGTTCTTC
13	TRBV7-8	NA	TRBJ2-5	TRBD2	CASRKASGVLGYF	TGTGCCAGCAGAAAGGCTAGCGGGGTCTTGGGGTACTTC
15	TRBV5-1	NA	TRBJ1-5	NA	CASSLDALSNQPQHF	TGCGCCAGCAGCTTGGATGCTCTAAGCAATCAGCCCCAGCATTTT
12	TRBV20-1	NA	TRBJ2-7	NA	CSASGAADEQYF	TGCAGTGCTAGTGGTGCAGCTGACGAGCAGTACTTC
18	TRBV10-3	NA	TRBJ2-1	TRBD2	CAISEGLAGAPAYNEQFF	TGTGCCATCAGTGAGGGACTAGCGGGAGCGCCTGCTTACAATGAGCAGTTCTTC
15	TRBV11-2	NA	TRBJ2-1	NA	CASSSLGAAYNEQFF	TGTGCCAGCAGTTCTCTTGGGGCAGCCTACAATGAGCAGTTCTTC
19	TRBV9	once	TRBJ2-2	TRBD2	CASSAPGTSGRAKTGELFF	TGTGCCAGCAGCGCACCAGGGACTAGCGGGAGGGCCAAAACCGGGGAGCTGTTTTTT